This entry lists 31 T cell receptor beta chains sequenced from one sample in a study of molecular identifiers for immune sequencing clone quantification. TCRdb passed the PCR reads through MiXCR, listing each CDR3 protein once. The sample holds about 510,000 distinct CDR3 sequences, about 22% seen once. The sample taken for sequencing was naive CD8+ T cells from blood, with Jurkat cell RNA spiked in. Subset described: FACS-sorted CD8+CD4-CCR7+CD45RA+ naive T cells. The source of these receptors is a human donor in good health. Some libraries in this study had Jurkat cell RNA spiked in.

This clonotype appeared a few times. V is TRBV5-1 and J is TRBJ2-2, with 7 nucleotides matching TRBD1. V dropped 2 bases and J dropped 1; count of bases not matched to a gene: 2. The CDR3 loop spans 15 amino acids. The germline V gene encodes CDR1 SGHRS and CDR2 YFSETQ. The CDR3 region has the DNA TGCGCCAGCAGCTTAGGGGGCAGGAACACCGGGGAGCTGTTTTTT. Translation gives CASSLGGRNTGELFF.

With regard to this clonotype: A much larger clone sits a single nucleotide away, making a read error possible. The J gene is TRBJ1-1, the V gene TRBV30; a weak D match, TRBD1 (6 bases). Germline V CDR1 and CDR2: GTSNPN, SVGIG (reference sequence). The CDR3 is 12 amino acids. Written as DNA, the CDR3 is TGTGTCTGGGGACACTCAAACACTGAAGCTTTCTTT. Its translation: CVWGHSNTEAFF.

CDR3 coding DNA: TGTGCCAGCAGCTTGGGGACTAGCGGGGGTTCCTACACAGATACGCAGTATTTT. It specifies CASSLGTSGGSYTDTQYF. The gene calls are TRBV7-2 and TRBJ2-3; 14 bases map to TRBD2. The trim removed 3 bases at V and 2 bases at J, leaving 7 bases unmatched. The V gene's germline CDR1 is SGHTA and CDR2 FQGNSA. This CDR3 comprises 18 residues. The full variable domain, completed using reference TRBV7-2 and TRBJ2-3, is GAGVSQSPSNKVTEKGKDVELRCDPISGHTALYWYRQSLGQGLEFLIYFQGNSAPDKSGLPSDRFSAERTGGSVSTLTIQRTQQEDSAVYLCASSLGTSGGSYTDTQYFGPGTRLTVL.

Only a few counts were recorded for this clonotype. The rearrangement uses TRBV7-8 and TRBJ1-2, with TRBD1 identical over 7 bases. The CDR3 consists of 15 residues. CDR1 and CDR2 from the germline V gene are SGHVS and FQNEAQ. With V trimmed by 3 bases and J by 3 bases, 7 bases remained unmatched. The CDR3 region is CASSLAGGRYYGYTF. In DNA form, the CDR3 reads TGTGCCAGCAGCTTGGCAGGGGGGCGGTACTATGGCTACACCTTC.

This clonotype was observed a few times. The chain links TRBV30 to TRBJ1-1; TRBD1 might be the D (5 bases). The CDR3 is 14 residues long. Germline V gene lookup returns CDR1 GTSNPN and CDR2 SVGIG (reference sequence). Trimming pared 5 bases from V and 1 base from J, leaving 14 bases between. The CDR3 loop reads CAWLVPGSNTEAFF. DNA for the CDR3: TGTGCCTGGCTAGTCCCAGGGTCGAACACTGAAGCTTTCTTT.

This clonotype showed up just a few times. The genes are TRBV6-2 or TRBV6-3 and TRBJ2-7; D possibly corresponds to TRBD2 (6 bases). This CDR3 spans 15 amino acids. With 0 bases removed from V and 3 bases from J, the gap between germline ends came to 12 bases. The germline CDR1 and CDR2 sequences are MNHEY and SVGEGT. CDR3 coding DNA: TGTGCCAGCAGTTACTCCCTAGACGGGGGCTACGAGCAGTACTTC. Translating it yields CASSYSLDGGYEQYF.

About this clonotype: A much larger clone differs from this one at a single base, so this may be a read error. This sequence joins TRBV4-3 and TRBJ2-3, with 9 bases lining up with TRBD1. The CDR3 sequence is 17 residues long. CDR1 LGHNA and CDR2 YSLEER come from the germline V gene. Unmatched junction bases numbered 9, after V lost 4 bases and J lost 1 base. The CDR3 DNA reads as TGCGCCAGCAGCCGAGATCCCGACAGGGGGGGCACAGATACGCAGTATTTT. It specifies CASSRDPDRGGTDTQYF.

This clonotype came up many times. The chain links TRBV20-1 to TRBJ2-7; TRBD2 aligns across 9 bases. The germline V gene encodes CDR1 DFQATT and CDR2 SNEGSKA (reference sequence). This CDR3 contains 15 residues. The V and J ends lost 4 bases and 1 base, in that order; junction bases with no gene match: 8. For the CDR3, the DNA is TGCAGTGCTAACCCACTAGCGGGTACTTCCTACGAGCAGTACTTC. It yields the protein CSANPLAGTSYEQYF.

This clonotype was detected many times. The V call is TRBV5-1, the J call TRBJ1-2; D is possibly TRBD1 (6 bases). CDR3 length: 15 amino acids. The V end was cut by 4 bases, the J end by 2 bases, with 15 bases between. CDR1 and CDR2 from the germline V gene are SGHRS and YFSETQ. In DNA, the CDR3 is TGCGCCAGCAGCGGAGGACAGCGAGAGAACTATGGCTACACCTTC. It codes for CASSGGQRENYGYTF.

This chain links TRBV27 with TRBJ1-5; D may be TRBD1 (6 bases). This CDR3 is built from 14 residues. Trimming left V 3 bases short and J 6 bases short, with 12 bases between. Germline CDR1 is MNHEY and CDR2 is SMNVEV (reference sequence). In DNA, the CDR3 is TGTGCCAGCAGTTTTGGGGGCGGAGGTCAGCCCCAGCATTTT. It translates to CASSFGGGGQPQHF.

This clonotype was counted many times. The chain has TRBV7-8 and TRBJ2-1; possibly TRBD1 for D (6 bases). The CDR3 spans 14 residues. Germline assignment: CDR1 SGHVS and CDR2 FQNEAQ. V lost 2 bases and J lost 8, with 13 bases in between. Written as DNA, the CDR3 is TGTGCCAGCAGCTTATTACAGGGTAGGGATGAGCAGTTCTTC. Its protein product is CASSLLQGRDEQFF.

At least ten counts were recorded for this clonotype. The rearrangement uses TRBV29-1 and TRBJ2-3; 11 bases line up with TRBD1. The V gene end was trimmed by 7 bases and the J gene end by 0 bases; junction bases not matched to a gene: 6. This CDR3 region has 15 residues. Germline-derived CDR1 and CDR2 are SQVTM and ANQGSEA. CDR3 protein: CSAGQGAGSTDTQYF. The CDR3 DNA follows: TGCAGCGCCGGACAGGGGGCGGGAAGCACAGATACGCAGTATTTT.

For this clonotype: In this CDR3 the conserved last residue, phenylalanine or tryptophan, is missing, so a read error is likely. The V and J genes are TRBV7-9 and TRBJ1-1; D call uncertain. The CDR3 length is 13 residues. V was shortened by 1 base and J by 8 bases, with 11 bases between the two germline ends. Germline CDR1 is SEHNR and CDR2 is FQNEAQ (reference sequence). The CDR3 DNA reads as TGTGCCAGCAGCTTAGGAGGTAGGCAAGAAGCTTTCCTT. Translation: CASSLGGRQEAFL.

The chain links TRBV28 to TRBJ2-7; TRBD1 might be the D (6 bases). V dropped 3 bases and J dropped 3 bases, with 15 bases sitting between them. Germline V gives CDR1 MDHEN, CDR2 SYDVKM. The CDR3 sequence is 15 residues long. CDR3 sequence: CASSFGVDSDYEQYF. DNA of the CDR3: TGTGCCAGCAGTTTCGGGGTGGACAGCGACTACGAGCAGTACTTC. The complete variable domain, with remaining parts taken from reference TRBV28 and TRBJ2-7, reads DVKVTQSSRYLVKRTGEKVFLECVQDMDHENMFWYRQDPGLGLRLIYFSYDVKMKEKGDIPEGYSVSREKKERFSLILESASTNQTSMYLCASSFGVDSDYEQYFGPGTRLTVT.

The table lists this clonotype with a few counts. The chain combines TRBV4-3 with TRBJ1-2; TRBD1 might be the D (5 bases). With 0 bases removed from V and 7 bases from J, the gap between germline ends came to 12 bases. The germline V gene has CDR1 LGHNA and CDR2 YSLEER. The CDR3 is 14 amino acids. CDR3 nucleotide sequence: TGCGCCAGCAGCCAAGATCGTGGGGGAACTGGCTACACCTTC. Translated: CASSQDRGGTGYTF.

The gene calls are TRBV2 and TRBJ2-1; D call uncertain. The CDR3 has 15 amino acids. The V gene's germline CDR1 is SNHLY and CDR2 FYNNEI. V lost 1 base, J lost 0 bases, and 7 bases lay in between. CDR3 in DNA: TGTGCCAGCAGTGAAGACCAGCCCTCCTACAATGAGCAGTTCTTC. This encodes CASSEDQPSYNEQFF.

Many counts were recorded for this clonotype. The chain uses TRBV29-1 and TRBJ1-1; D unclear. V was cut by 1 base and J by 8 bases, with 5 bases left in between. The germline V gene encodes CDR1 SQVTM and CDR2 ANQGSEA. CDR3 length: 10 residues. The CDR3, as DNA: TGCAGCGTTGAAGGGATCGAAGCTTTCTTT. The encoded protein is CSVEGIEAFF.

This clonotype was detected only a few times. The chain is built from TRBV6-2 or TRBV6-3 and TRBJ2-7; D is possibly TRBD1 or TRBD2 (5 bases each). The germline CDR1 and CDR2 sequences are MNHEY and SVGEGT. V lost 7 bases and J 0 bases, leaving 13 bases between the germline ends. CDR3 length: 14 amino acids. Written as DNA, the CDR3 is TGTGCCAGCACTTGGGGACCAAGCTCCTACGAGCAGTACTTC. This codes for CASTWGPSSYEQYF.

With regard to this clonotype: As the CDR3 is not closed by the conserved phenylalanine or tryptophan, this likely results from a read error. The V and J genes are TRBV27 and TRBJ2-3; tentatively, D is TRBD1 (6 bases). Germline V lookup: CDR1 MNHEY, CDR2 SMNVEV (reference sequence). The CDR3 contains 15 residues. Trimming took off 10 bases at V and 6 bases at J, with 23 bases between the two ends. The chain's CDR3 is CATGTWGQTGDTQYL. As DNA, the CDR3 is TGTGCCACCGGAACGTGGGGACAAACAGGGGATACGCAGTATCTT.

Comments on this clonotype: This may be a read error, as it is one base from a much larger clone. DNA of the CDR3: TGTGCCAGCAGCTTGGAAGGGTCTGGCAAAACCATTCAGTACTTC. This gives the protein CASSLEGSGKTIQYF. The V and J genes are TRBV5-6 and TRBJ2-4; D is unresolved. The CDR3 has 15 residues. The germline gives CDR1 SGHDT, CDR2 YYEEEE.

V and J are TRBV4-3 and TRBJ2-2, with D hard to call. V gave up 5 bases and J gave up 6 bases, with 10 bases separating them. The CDR3 runs 13 residues. CDR1 is LGHNA and CDR2 is YSLEER in the germline V gene. The CDR3 sequence is CASSSLGAGELFF. The CDR3 bases are TGCGCCAGCAGCTCCCTTGGGGCCGGGGAGCTGTTTTTT.

In its sample, this clonotype was seen a few times. The gene calls are TRBV7-9 and TRBJ2-5, with 7 bases lining up with TRBD2. CDR1 SEHNR and CDR2 FQNEAQ come from the germline V gene (reference sequence). V gave up 4 bases and J gave up 3 bases; unmatched junction bases: 8. CDR3 size: 15 residues. Here the CDR3 reads CASSSGTTWEETQYF. CDR3 in DNA: TGTGCCAGCAGCTCTGGGACTACCTGGGAAGAGACCCAGTACTTC.

The chain uses TRBV27 and TRBJ2-3; TRBD1 matches 9 bases. The V and J ends lost 6 bases and 5 bases, in that order; junction bases with no gene match: 12. Germline CDR1 and CDR2: MNHEY and SMNVEV (reference sequence). The CDR3 contains 16 residues. The CDR3 sequence: CASRNAGTGMVDTQYF. DNA of the CDR3: TGTGCCAGCAGGAATGCTGGGACAGGGATGGTAGATACGCAGTATTTT.

As concerns this clonotype: A junction end diverges from the germline sequence, so it may reflect a read error. The CDR3 reads CASSLPQGAYAQYF. CDR3 in DNA: TGTGCCAGCAGCTTACCCCAGGGAGCCTACGCGCAGTACTTC. The chain uses TRBV7-9 and TRBJ2-7; either TRBD1 or TRBD2 may supply D (5 bases each). This CDR3 spans 14 amino acids. Per the germline V gene, CDR1 is SEHNR and CDR2 is FQNEAQ (reference sequence).

V usage is TRBV27 and J usage is TRBJ1-6; 7 bases match TRBD1. V shed 6 bases, J shed 10 bases, and the junction held 12 bases outside the gene matches. CDR1 is MNHEY, CDR2 SMNVEV, per germline (reference sequence). This CDR3 is built from 15 residues. The CDR3 loop reads CASSHRQGRGSPLHF. CDR3 DNA: TGTGCCAGCAGCCATCGACAGGGAAGAGGGTCACCCCTCCACTTT.

The chain uses TRBV4-1 and TRBJ1-1; 7 nucleotides match TRBD1. Unmatched junction bases numbered 9, after V lost 4 bases and J lost 1 base. The CDR3 length is 16 residues. From germline, CDR1 is MGHRA and CDR2 YSYEKL. CDR3 protein: CASSPLPGTANTEAFF. CDR3 DNA: TGCGCCAGCAGCCCCCTTCCCGGGACAGCGAACACTGAAGCTTTCTTT.

To note about this clonotype: This may stem from a read error, because a much larger clone lies one nucleotide away. This sequence joins TRBV9 and TRBJ2-7; 10 positions match TRBD2. This CDR3 comprises 14 residues. CDR1 and CDR2 (germline): SGDLS, YYNGEE. In DNA, the CDR3 is TGTGCCAACAGCGTAGGACTAGCGGTGCGCGAGCAGTACTTC. This translates into CANSVGLAVREQYF.

This clonotype was found many times. The rearrangement uses TRBV20-1 and TRBJ2-3, with a possible D match to TRBD2 (6 bases). The CDR3 is made up of 18 amino acids. V was trimmed by 0 bases and J by 4 bases, leaving 23 bases between them. The germline V gene encodes CDR1 DFQATT and CDR2 SNEGSKA (reference sequence). This CDR3 reads CSARDIGLATSLADTQYF. CDR3 sequence (DNA): TGCAGTGCTAGAGATATAGGGCTAGCGACCTCCCTAGCAGATACGCAGTATTTT.

This clonotype appeared many times. The chain has TRBV6-6 and TRBJ2-3; D is uncertain. CDR3 size: 12 residues. Germline loops: CDR1 MNHNY, CDR2 SVGAGI (reference sequence). V gave up 8 bases and J gave up 2 bases, with 8 bases separating them. CDR3 sequence (DNA): TGTGCCAGCGGTAATCCCACAGATACGCAGTATTTT. It encodes CASGNPTDTQYF.

This clonotype has at least ten counts. The chain recombines TRBV7-2 with TRBJ2-1, with a tentative D call TRBD1 (5 bases). V was cut by 3 bases and J by 8 bases, with 11 bases left in between. There are 13 residues in the CDR3. CDR1 and CDR2 (germline): SGHTA, FQGNSA. DNA for the CDR3: TGTGCCAGCAGCTTCCCCGAAGGGGATGAGCAGTTCTTC. Translation: CASSFPEGDEQFF.

The table lists this clonotype with a few counts. CDR3 residues: CASSQVSGRYTNEQFF. CDR3 DNA sequence: TGTGCCAGCAGCCAGGTTAGCGGGAGGTATACTAATGAGCAGTTCTTC. The chain joins TRBV3-1 to TRBJ2-1; 10 bases agree with TRBD2. The germline gives CDR1 LGHDT, CDR2 YNNKEL (reference sequence). Trimming at V came to 3 bases and at J to 7 bases, leaving 9 bases not matched to a gene. The CDR3 is 16 residues long.